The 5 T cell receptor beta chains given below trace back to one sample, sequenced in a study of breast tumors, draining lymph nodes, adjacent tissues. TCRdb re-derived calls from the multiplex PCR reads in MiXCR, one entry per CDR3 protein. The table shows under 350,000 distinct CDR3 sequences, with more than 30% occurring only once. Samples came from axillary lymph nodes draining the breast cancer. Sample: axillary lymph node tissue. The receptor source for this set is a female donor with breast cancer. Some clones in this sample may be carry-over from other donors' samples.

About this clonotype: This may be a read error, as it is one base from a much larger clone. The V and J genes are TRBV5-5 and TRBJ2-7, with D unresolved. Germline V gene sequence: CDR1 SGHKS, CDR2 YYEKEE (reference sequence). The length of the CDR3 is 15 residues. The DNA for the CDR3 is TGTGCCAGCAGCTTGGCCGAGGACGTTACCTACGGGCAGTACTTC. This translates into CASSLAEDVTYGQYF.

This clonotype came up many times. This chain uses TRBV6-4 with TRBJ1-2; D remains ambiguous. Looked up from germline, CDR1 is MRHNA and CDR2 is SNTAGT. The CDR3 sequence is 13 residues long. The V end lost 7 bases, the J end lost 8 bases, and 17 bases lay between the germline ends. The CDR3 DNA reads TGTGCCAGCAACCTTCCGGCCTATGGGGGCTACACCTTC. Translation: CASNLPAYGGYTF.

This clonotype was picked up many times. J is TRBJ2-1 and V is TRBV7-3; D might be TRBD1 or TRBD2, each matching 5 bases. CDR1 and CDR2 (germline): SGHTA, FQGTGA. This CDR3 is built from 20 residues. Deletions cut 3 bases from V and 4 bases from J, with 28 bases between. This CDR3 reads CASSFGFGVTGGDSYNEQFF. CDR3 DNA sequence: TGTGCCAGCAGCTTCGGTTTTGGCGTGACTGGGGGAGATTCGTACAATGAGCAGTTCTTC.

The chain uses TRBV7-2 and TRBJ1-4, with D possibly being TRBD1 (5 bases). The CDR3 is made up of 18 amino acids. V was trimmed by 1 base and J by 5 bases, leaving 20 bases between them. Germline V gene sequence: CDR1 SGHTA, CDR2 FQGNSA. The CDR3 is CASSLVWGGRSDNEKLFF. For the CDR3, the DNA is TGTGCCAGCAGCTTAGTCTGGGGGGGGAGAAGCGACAATGAAAAACTGTTTTTT.

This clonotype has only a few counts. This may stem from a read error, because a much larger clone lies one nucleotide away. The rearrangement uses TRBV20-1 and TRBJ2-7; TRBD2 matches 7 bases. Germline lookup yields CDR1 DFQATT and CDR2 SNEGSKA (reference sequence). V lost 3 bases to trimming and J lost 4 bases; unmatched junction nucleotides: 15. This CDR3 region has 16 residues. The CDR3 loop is CSASPGLSGTGYEQYF. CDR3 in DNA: TGCAGTGCTAGCCCCGGATTGAGCGGGACTGGGTACGAGCAGTACTTC.